The clone carrying this T cell receptor beta chain has a single count. The entry originates in a study of OX40 agonist ivuxolimab in advanced cancers. Study summary: Patients achieving partial responses numbered three: one hepatocellular carcinoma case and two cutaneous melanoma cases.

The method was immunoSEQ multiplex PCR; TCRdb's version includes in-frame clones alone and lacks a portion of them. In the table there are some 73,000 clones, roughly 86% of which are singletons. Trimming pared 3 bases from V and 4 bases from J, leaving 5 bases between. CDR3 length: 12 residues. Looked up from germline, CDR1 is MGHRA and CDR2 is YSYEKL. This receptor was taken from an adult with an advanced solid tumor such as melanoma, head and neck, liver or kidney cancer. This chain uses TRBV4-1 with TRBJ2-3; unclear D gene. The sequenced sample was CD4+ or CD8+ T cells sorted from blood, obtained in a trial of the OX40 agonist ivuxolimab. The CDR3 spells CASSHDSDTQYF. CDR3 nucleotide sequence: TGCGCCAGCAGCCACGATTCAGATACGCAGTATTTT.